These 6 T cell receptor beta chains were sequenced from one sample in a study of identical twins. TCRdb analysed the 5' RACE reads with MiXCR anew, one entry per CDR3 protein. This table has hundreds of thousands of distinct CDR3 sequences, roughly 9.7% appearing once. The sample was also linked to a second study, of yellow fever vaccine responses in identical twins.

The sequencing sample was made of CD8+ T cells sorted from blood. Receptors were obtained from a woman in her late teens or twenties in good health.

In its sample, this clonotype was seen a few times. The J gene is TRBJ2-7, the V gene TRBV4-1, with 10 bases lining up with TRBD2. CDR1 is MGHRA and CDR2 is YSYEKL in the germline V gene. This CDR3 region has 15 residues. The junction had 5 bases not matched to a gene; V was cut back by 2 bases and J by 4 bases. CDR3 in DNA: TGCGCCAGCAGCCAACTAGCGGGGGAGCTTTACGAGCAGTACTTC. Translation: CASSQLAGELYEQYF.

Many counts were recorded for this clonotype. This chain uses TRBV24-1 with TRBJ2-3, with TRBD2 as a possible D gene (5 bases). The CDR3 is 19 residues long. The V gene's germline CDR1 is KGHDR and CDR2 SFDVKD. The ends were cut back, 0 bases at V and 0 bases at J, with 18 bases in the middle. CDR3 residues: CATSDLRPDEGLSTDTQYF. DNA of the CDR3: TGTGCCACCAGTGATTTGCGTCCCGACGAGGGCTTGAGCACAGATACGCAGTATTTT.

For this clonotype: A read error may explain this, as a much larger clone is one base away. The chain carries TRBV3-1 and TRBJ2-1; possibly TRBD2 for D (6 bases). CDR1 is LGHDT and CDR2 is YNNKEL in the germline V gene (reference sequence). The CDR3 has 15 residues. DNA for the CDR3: TGTGCCAGCTGCCAAGATCCGGGGGTGTACAATGAGCAGTTCTTC. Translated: CASCQDPGVYNEQFF.

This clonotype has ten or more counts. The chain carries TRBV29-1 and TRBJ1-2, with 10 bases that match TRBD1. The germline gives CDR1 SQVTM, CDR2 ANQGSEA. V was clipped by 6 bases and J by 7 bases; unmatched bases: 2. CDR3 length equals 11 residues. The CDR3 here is CSVGQGGGYTF. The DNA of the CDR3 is TGCAGCGTCGGACAGGGGGGTGGCTACACCTTC.

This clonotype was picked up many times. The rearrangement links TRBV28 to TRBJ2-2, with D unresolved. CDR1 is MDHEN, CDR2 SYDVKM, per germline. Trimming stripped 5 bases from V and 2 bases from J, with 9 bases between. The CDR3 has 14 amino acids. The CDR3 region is CASSELTNTGELFF. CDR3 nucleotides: TGTGCCAGCAGTGAACTAACAAACACCGGGGAGCTGTTTTTT.

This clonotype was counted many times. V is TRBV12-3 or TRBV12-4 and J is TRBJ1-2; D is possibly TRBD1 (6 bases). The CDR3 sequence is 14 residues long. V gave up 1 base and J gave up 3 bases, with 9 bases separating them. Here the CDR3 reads CASSLGGQDYGYTF. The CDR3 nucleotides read TGTGCCAGCAGTTTAGGGGGGCAAGACTATGGCTACACCTTC.